These 15 T cell receptor beta chains were all obtained from the same sample, sequenced in a study of CDR3 diversity in severe acne. TCRdb recomputed calls from the PCR reads with MiXCR, one row per CDR3 protein. Altogether 100,000 or so distinct CDR3 sequences are present, roughly half being singletons, with the ten largest covering around an eighth. The sample taken for sequencing was blood. Receptors were obtained from a male donor with acne.

This clonotype was detected ten times or more. The V and J genes are TRBV20-1 and TRBJ2-1; D perhaps matches TRBD2 (5 bases). Germline V gene lookup returns CDR1 DFQATT and CDR2 SNEGSKA (reference sequence). This CDR3 region has 11 residues. The DNA for the CDR3 is TGCACCCCGGACTTGTACAATGAGCAGTTCTTC. As protein: CTPDLYNEQFF.

This clonotype has a count of ten or more. The rearrangement links TRBV7-6 to TRBJ1-5; 9 nucleotides align to TRBD1. The CDR3 covers 14 residues. CDR1 is SGHVS, CDR2 FNYEAQ, per germline. The V segment lost 5 bases and the J segment 6 bases; nucleotides outside the gene matches: 5. The CDR3 sequence: CASSPGTGIQPQHF. The DNA of the CDR3 is TGTGCCAGCAGCCCCGGGACAGGGATTCAGCCCCAGCATTTT.

The rearrangement joins TRBV12-3 or TRBV12-4 to TRBJ2-7, with 10 bases fitting TRBD2. The CDR3 totals 15 residues. The J segment lost 6 bases and the V segment lost 2 bases, leaving 7 bases of the junction unmatched. The CDR3 loop is CASSLLAGGGVEQYF. The CDR3, as DNA: TGTGCCAGCAGTTTATTAGCGGGAGGTGGGGTCGAGCAGTACTTC.

In this sample, this clonotype turned up a few times. One base away lies a much larger clone, so this may be a sequencing read error. The V gene is TRBV29-1, the J gene TRBJ1-2, with D uncertain. Germline CDR1 reads SQVTM; CDR2 reads ANQGSEA. The CDR3 consists of 13 residues. In DNA form, the CDR3 reads TGCAGCGTTGATCTAGAGGCTAACTATGGCTGCACCTTC. It codes for CSVDLEANYGCTF.

The rearrangement links TRBV6-5 to TRBJ2-3, with 10 positions matching TRBD2. Germline trimming cut 6 bases from V and 1 base from J; bases unmatched to any gene: 4. From germline, CDR1 is MNHEY and CDR2 SVGAGI. CDR3 length: 15 amino acids. The CDR3 bases are TGTGCCAGCAGCCGTACTAGCGGGGGCACAGATACGCAGTATTTT. It encodes CASSRTSGGTDTQYF.

This clonotype occurred a few times. The chain joins TRBV5-4 to TRBJ2-2; 8 positions match TRBD2. Germline CDR1 SGHNT, CDR2 YYREEE (reference sequence). CDR3 length: 16 residues. V lost 3 bases and J lost 0; bases outside the gene matches: 4. The CDR3 region is CASSSRLASNTGELFF. In nucleotides, the CDR3 is TGTGCCAGCAGCTCTCGACTAGCGTCGAACACCGGGGAGCTGTTTTTT.

This clonotype has at least ten counts. The chain recombines TRBV7-6 with TRBJ2-1, with TRBD2 as a possible D gene (6 bases). The CDR3 sequence is 14 residues long. Looked up from germline, CDR1 is SGHVS and CDR2 is FNYEAQ. V was trimmed by 4 bases and J by 12 bases, leaving 19 bases between them. Here the CDR3 reads CASSSLITGESQFF. CDR3 bases: TGTGCCAGCAGCTCCTTGATAACGGGGGAATCGCAGTTCTTC.

The J gene is TRBJ1-1, the V gene TRBV7-8; 8 positions match TRBD1. CDR1 and CDR2 (germline): SGHVS, FQNEAQ. Trimming took 2 bases from V and 10 from J; bases not matched to a gene: 3. The CDR3 loop spans 12 amino acids. CDR3 nucleotides: TGTGCCAGCAGCTTACGCGACAGGGGAGCTTTCTTT. This translates into CASSLRDRGAFF.

This clonotype is deemed medium-sized. This chain uses TRBV29-1 with TRBJ2-3; D unresolved. Germline CDR1 SQVTM, CDR2 ANQGSEA. Deletions cut 0 bases from V and 0 bases from J, with 1 base between. The CDR3 spans 12 residues. CDR3 DNA: TGCAGCGTTGAAGATAGCACAGATACGCAGTATTTT. It translates to CSVEDSTDTQYF.

This chain links TRBV28 with TRBJ2-7; a possible D gene is TRBD2 (6 bases). Looked up from germline, CDR1 is MDHEN and CDR2 is SYDVKM. The CDR3 loop spans 16 amino acids. With 5 bases removed from V and 0 bases from J, the gap between germline ends came to 17 bases. The DNA of the CDR3 is TGTGCCAGCAGTCCATTGGGTAGCGGAGGCTCCTACGAGCAGTACTTC. Protein product: CASSPLGSGGSYEQYF.

This clonotype was counted only a few times. The CDR3 protein is CSREGNTEAFF. The CDR3 DNA reads as TGCAGCCGGGAGGGGAACACTGAAGCTTTCTTT. This sequence joins TRBV29-1 and TRBJ1-1; D not certain. This CDR3 has 11 amino acids. V dropped 8 bases and J dropped 1 base, with 8 bases sitting between them. CDR1 and CDR2 (germline): SQVTM, ANQGSEA.

The table lists this clonotype with many counts. The V call is TRBV6-6, the J call TRBJ2-5; 9 nucleotides match TRBD1. Germline V gives CDR1 MNHNY, CDR2 SVGAGI (reference sequence). The CDR3 is made up of 15 amino acids. V dropped 6 bases and J dropped 2; count of bases not matched to a gene: 7. CDR3 in amino acids: CASSSGTGPQETQYF. CDR3 coding DNA: TGTGCCAGCAGCTCCGGGACAGGGCCTCAAGAGACCCAGTACTTC.

The rearrangement joins TRBV5-4 to TRBJ2-5; 12 bases are shared with TRBD2. The CDR3 covers 13 residues. V was pared by 4 bases and J by 11 bases, with 6 bases of the junction left unmatched. Germline V gene lookup returns CDR1 SGHNT and CDR2 YYREEE (reference sequence). The CDR3: CASSPGLAGKQYF. The CDR3 DNA is TGTGCCAGCAGCCCGGGACTAGCGGGTAAGCAGTACTTC.

This clonotype has ten or more counts. The chain has TRBV5-8 and TRBJ2-1, with TRBD1 as a possible D gene (5 bases). Trimming stripped 3 bases from V and 10 bases from J, with 14 bases between. The CDR3 totals 13 residues. Germline-derived CDR1 and CDR2 are SGHTS and YDEGEE. CDR3 DNA: TGTGCCAGCAGCTCAAAGGGGTTCGGGGAGCAGTTCTTC. Amino acids: CASSSKGFGEQFF.

The V and J genes are TRBV11-1 and TRBJ1-2; a weak D match, TRBD1 (6 bases). The CDR3 extends over 14 amino acids. Per germline, CDR1 SGHAT and CDR2 FQDESV (reference sequence). Trimming left V 6 bases short and J 4 bases short, with 15 bases between. This CDR3 is CASSDGQLLYGYTF. DNA for the CDR3: TGTGCCAGCAGTGATGGACAGTTACTCTATGGCTACACCTTC.